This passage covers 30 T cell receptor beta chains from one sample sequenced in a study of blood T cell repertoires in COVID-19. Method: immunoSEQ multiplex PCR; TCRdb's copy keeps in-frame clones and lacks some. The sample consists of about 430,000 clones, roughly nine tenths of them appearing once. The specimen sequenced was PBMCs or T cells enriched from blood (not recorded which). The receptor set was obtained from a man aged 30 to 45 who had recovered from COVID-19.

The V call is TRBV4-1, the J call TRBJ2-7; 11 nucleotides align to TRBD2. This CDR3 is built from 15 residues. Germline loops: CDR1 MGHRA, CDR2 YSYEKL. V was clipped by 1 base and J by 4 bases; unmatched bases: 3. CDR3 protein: CASSQALAGDYEQYF. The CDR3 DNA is TGCGCCAGCAGCCAAGCACTAGCGGGAGATTACGAGCAGTACTTC.

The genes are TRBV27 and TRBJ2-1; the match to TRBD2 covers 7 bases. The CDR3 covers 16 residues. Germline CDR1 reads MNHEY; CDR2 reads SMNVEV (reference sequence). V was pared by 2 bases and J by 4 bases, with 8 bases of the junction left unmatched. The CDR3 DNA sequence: TGTGCCAGCAGTTTAATCGGGGGGTTATTATACAATGAGCAGTTCTTC. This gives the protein CASSLIGGLLYNEQFF.

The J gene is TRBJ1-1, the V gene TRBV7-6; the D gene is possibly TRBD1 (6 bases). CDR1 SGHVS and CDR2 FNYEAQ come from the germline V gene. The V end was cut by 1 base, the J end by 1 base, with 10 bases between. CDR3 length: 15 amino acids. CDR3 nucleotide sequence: TGTGCCAGCAGCTTAGGAGGGACACCGAACACTGAAGCTTTCTTT. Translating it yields CASSLGGTPNTEAFF.

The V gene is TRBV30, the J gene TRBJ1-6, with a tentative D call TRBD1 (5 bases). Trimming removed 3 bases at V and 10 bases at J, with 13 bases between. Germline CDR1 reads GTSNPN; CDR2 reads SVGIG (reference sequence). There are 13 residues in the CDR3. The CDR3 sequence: CAWSGGNSSPLHF. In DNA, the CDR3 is TGTGCCTGGAGCGGGGGGAACTCCTCACCCCTCCACTTT.

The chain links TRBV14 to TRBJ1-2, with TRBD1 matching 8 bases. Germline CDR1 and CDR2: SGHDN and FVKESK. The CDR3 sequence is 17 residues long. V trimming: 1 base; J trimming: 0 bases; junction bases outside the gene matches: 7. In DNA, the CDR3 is TGTGCCAGCAGCCAAGGGACAGGGCGGATAGCTAACTATGGCTACACCTTC. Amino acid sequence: CASSQGTGRIANYGYTF.

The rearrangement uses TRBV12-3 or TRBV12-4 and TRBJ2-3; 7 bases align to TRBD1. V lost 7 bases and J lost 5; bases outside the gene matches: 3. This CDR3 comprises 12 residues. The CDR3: CASKNRGDTQYF. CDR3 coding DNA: TGTGCCAGCAAAAACAGGGGAGATACGCAGTATTTT.

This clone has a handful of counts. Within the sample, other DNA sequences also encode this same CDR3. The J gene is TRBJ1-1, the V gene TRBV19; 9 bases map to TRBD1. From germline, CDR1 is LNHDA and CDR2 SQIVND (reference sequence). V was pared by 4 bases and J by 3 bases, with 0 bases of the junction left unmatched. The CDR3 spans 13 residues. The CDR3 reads CASSRQGDTEAFF. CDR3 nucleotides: TGTGCCAGTAGTAGACAGGGGGACACTGAAGCTTTCTTT.

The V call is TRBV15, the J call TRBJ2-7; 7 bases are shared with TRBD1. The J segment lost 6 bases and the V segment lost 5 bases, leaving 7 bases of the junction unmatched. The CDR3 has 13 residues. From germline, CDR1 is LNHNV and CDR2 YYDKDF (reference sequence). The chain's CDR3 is CATSADRVGEQYF. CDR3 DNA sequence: TGTGCCACCAGCGCCGACAGGGTGGGCGAGCAGTACTTC.

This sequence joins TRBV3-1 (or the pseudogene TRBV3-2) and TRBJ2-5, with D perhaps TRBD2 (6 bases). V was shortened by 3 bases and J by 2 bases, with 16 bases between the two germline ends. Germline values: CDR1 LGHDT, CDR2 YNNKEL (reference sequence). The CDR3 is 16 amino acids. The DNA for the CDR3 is TGTGCCAGCAGCCATTTCTGGGGGGAGGTTCAAGAGACCCAGTACTTC. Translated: CASSHFWGEVQETQYF.

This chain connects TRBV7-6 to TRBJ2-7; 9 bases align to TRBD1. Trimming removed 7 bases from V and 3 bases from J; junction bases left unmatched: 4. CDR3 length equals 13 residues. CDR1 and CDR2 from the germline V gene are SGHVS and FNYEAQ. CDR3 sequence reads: CASMGQGNYEQYF. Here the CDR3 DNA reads TGTGCCAGCATGGGACAGGGAAACTACGAGCAGTACTTC.

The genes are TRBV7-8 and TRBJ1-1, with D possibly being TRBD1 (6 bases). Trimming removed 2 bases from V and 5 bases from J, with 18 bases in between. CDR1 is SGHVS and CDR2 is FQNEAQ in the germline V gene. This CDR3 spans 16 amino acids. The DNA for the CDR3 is TGTGCCAGCAGCTTATCCCCTATCGGGGGGCGAACTGAAGCTTTCTTT. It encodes CASSLSPIGGRTEAFF.

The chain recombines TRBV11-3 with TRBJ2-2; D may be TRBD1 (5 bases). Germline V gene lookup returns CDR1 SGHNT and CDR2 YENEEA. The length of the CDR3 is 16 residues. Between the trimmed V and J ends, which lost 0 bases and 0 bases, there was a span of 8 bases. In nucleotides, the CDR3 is TGTGCCAGCAGCTTAGAGACAGTGACGAACACCGGGGAGCTGTTTTTT. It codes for CASSLETVTNTGELFF.

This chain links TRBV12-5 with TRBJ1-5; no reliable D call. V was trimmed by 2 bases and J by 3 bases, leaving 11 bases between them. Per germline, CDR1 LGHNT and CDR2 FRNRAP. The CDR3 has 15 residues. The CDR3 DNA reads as TGTGCTAGTGGTTTGCCGGCCGGACTCAATCAGCCCCAGCATTTT. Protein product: CASGLPAGLNQPQHF.

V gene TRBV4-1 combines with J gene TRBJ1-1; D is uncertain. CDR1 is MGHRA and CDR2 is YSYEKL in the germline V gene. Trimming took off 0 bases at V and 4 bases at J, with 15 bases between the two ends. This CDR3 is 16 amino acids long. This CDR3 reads CASSQERSWEGTEAFF. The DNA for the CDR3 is TGCGCCAGCAGCCAAGAGAGGTCTTGGGAGGGCACTGAAGCTTTCTTT.

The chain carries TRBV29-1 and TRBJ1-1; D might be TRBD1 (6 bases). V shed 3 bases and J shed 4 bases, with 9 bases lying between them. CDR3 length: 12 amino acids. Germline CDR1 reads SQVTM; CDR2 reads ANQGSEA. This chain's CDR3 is CSVDRGTTEAFF. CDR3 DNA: TGCAGCGTTGATAGGGGGACCACTGAAGCTTTCTTT. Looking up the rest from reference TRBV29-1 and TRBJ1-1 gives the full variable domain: SAVISQKPSRDICQRGTSLTIQCQVDSQVTMMFWYRQQPGQSLTLIATANQGSEATYESGFVIDKFPISRPNLTFSTLTVSNMSPEDSSIYLCSVDRGTTEAFFGQGTRLTVV.

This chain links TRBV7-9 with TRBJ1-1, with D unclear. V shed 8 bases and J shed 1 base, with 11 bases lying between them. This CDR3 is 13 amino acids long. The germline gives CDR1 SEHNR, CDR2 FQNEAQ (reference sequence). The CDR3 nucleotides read TGTGCCAGCTTATTGACGGGGAACACTGAAGCTTTCTTT. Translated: CASLLTGNTEAFF. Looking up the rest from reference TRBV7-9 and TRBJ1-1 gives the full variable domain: DTGVSQNPRHKITKRGQNVTFRCDPISEHNRLYWYRQTLGQGPEFLTYFQNEAQLEKSRLLSDRFSAERPKGSFSTLEIQRTEQGDSAMYLCASLLTGNTEAFFGQGTRLTVV.

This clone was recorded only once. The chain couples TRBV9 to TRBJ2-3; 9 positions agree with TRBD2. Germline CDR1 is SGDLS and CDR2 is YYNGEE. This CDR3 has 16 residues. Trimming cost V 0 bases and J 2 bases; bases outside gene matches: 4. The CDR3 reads CASSVGASGDTDTQYF. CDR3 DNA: TGTGCCAGCAGCGTAGGGGCTAGCGGGGACACAGATACGCAGTATTTT.

This chain's CDR3 is CASRTGFYGYTF. CDR3 sequence (DNA): TGTGCCAGCAGGACAGGGTTCTATGGCTACACCTTC. The V call is TRBV12-3 or TRBV12-4, the J call TRBJ1-2; 7 bases map to TRBD1. Unmatched junction bases numbered 2, after V lost 6 bases and J lost 4 bases. There are 12 residues in the CDR3.

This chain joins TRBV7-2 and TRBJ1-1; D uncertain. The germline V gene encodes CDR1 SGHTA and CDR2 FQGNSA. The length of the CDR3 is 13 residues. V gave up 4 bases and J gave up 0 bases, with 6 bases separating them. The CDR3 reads CASSSGLNTEAFF. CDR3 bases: TGTGCCAGCAGCTCGGGATTGAACACTGAAGCTTTCTTT.

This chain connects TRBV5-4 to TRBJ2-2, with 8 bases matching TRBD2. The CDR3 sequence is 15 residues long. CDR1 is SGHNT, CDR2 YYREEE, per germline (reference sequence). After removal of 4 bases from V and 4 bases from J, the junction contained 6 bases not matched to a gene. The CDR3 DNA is TGTGCCAGCAGCCCACCGGGAGGGAGCACCGGGGAGCTGTTTTTT. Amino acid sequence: CASSPPGGSTGELFF.

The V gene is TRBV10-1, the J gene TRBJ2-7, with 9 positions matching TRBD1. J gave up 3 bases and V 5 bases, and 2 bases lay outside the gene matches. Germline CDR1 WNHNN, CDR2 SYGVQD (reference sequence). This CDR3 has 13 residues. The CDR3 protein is CASSRGQGYEQYF. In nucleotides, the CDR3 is TGCGCCAGCAGTAGGGGACAGGGCTACGAGCAGTACTTC.

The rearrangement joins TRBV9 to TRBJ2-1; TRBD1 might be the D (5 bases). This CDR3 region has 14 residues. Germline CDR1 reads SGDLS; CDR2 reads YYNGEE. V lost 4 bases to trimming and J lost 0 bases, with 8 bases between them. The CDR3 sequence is CASSTDSSYNEQFF. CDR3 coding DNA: TGTGCCAGCAGCACAGACAGCTCCTACAATGAGCAGTTCTTC.

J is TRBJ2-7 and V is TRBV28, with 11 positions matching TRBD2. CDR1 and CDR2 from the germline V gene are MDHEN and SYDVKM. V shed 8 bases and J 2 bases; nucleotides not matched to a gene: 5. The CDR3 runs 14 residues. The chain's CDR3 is CASGLSGRAYEQYF. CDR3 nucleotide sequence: TGTGCCAGCGGCCTTAGCGGGAGGGCCTACGAGCAGTACTTC.

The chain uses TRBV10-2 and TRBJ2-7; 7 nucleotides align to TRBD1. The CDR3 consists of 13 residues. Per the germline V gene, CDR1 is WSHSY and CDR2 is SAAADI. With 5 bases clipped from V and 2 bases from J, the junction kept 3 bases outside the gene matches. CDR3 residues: CASSSGTAYEQYF. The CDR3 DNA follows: TGCGCCAGCAGTTCCGGGACAGCCTACGAGCAGTACTTC.

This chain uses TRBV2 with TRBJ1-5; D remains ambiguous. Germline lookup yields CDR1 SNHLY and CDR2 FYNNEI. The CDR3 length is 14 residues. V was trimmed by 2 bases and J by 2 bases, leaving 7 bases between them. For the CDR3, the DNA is TGTGCCAGCAGTGAAATGGGAGGCAATCAGCCCCAGCATTTT. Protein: CASSEMGGNQPQHF. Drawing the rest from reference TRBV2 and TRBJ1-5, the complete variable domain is EPEVTQTPSHQVTQMGQEVILRCVPISNHLYFYWYRQILGQKVEFLVSFYNNEISEKSEIFDDQFSVERPDGSNFTLKIRSTKLEDSAMYFCASSEMGGNQPQHFGDGTRLSIL.

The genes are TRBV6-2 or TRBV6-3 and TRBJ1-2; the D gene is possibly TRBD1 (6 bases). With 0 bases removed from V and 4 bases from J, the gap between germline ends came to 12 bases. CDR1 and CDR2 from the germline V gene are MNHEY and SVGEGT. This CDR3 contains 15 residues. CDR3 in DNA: TGTGCCAGCAGTTACTCGATGAGGGGGATCTATGGCTACACCTTC. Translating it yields CASSYSMRGIYGYTF.

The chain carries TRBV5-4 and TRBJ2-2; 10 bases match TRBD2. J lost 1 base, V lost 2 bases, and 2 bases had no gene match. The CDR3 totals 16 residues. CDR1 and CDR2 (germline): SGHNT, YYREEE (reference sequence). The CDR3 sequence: CASSLGLAVNTGELFF. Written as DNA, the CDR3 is TGTGCCAGCAGCTTAGGACTAGCGGTGAACACCGGGGAGCTGTTTTTT.

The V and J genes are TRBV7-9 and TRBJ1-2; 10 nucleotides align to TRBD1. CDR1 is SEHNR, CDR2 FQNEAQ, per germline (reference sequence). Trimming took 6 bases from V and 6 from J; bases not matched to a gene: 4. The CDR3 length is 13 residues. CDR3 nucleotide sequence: TGTGCCAGCAGAATGACAGGGGGCGATGGCTACACCTTC. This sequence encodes CASRMTGGDGYTF.

This CDR3 is CASSPSTEAFF. In nucleotides, the CDR3 is TGTGCCAGCAGCCCCTCCACTGAAGCTTTCTTT. J is TRBJ1-1 and V is TRBV9; no reliable D call. Per the germline V gene, CDR1 is SGDLS and CDR2 is YYNGEE. With 4 bases removed from V and 4 bases from J, the gap between germline ends came to 5 bases. CDR3 length equals 11 residues.

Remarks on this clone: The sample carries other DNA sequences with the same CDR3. CDR3 residues: CASSPRTGSSYNSPLHF. CDR3 nucleotide sequence: TGTGCCAGCTCACCCCGGACAGGGAGCTCCTATAATTCACCCCTCCACTTT. This chain connects TRBV18 to TRBJ1-6; 8 bases are shared with TRBD1. The V gene's germline CDR1 is KGHSH and CDR2 LQKENI. Trimming removed 3 bases from V and 0 bases from J; junction bases left unmatched: 4. The CDR3 is 17 residues long.